This record looks at one T cell receptor (beta chain) sequence and its context. An end of the junction does not agree with germline; a read error may underlie this. This sample was included in a study of blood T cell repertoires in COVID-19. Study-level background: Acute-phase and convalescent COVID-19 samples originated in the United States, Italy and Spain. PBMCs, B-cell-depleted T cells, or T cells provided the cDNA or gDNA that made up the material.

A Seattle source enrolled patients during active infection and followed them longitudinally. Clones were read by immunoSEQ multiplex PCR, and TCRdb kept only the in-frame ones, dropping some. The profile shows about 200,000 clones, roughly three quarters of them singletons. Germline CDR1 is MNHEY and CDR2 is SVGEGT. This CDR3 has 11 residues. The source material was peripheral blood. This receptor was taken from a middle-aged woman with COVID-19, enrolled during active disease. This chain uses TRBV6-2 or TRBV6-3 with TRBJ1-2, with 8 bases fitting TRBD1. The CDR3 coding sequence is TGTGCCAGCAGTTTAGGACAGGGCGCCGCCTTC. Translated, it gives CASSLGQGAAF.